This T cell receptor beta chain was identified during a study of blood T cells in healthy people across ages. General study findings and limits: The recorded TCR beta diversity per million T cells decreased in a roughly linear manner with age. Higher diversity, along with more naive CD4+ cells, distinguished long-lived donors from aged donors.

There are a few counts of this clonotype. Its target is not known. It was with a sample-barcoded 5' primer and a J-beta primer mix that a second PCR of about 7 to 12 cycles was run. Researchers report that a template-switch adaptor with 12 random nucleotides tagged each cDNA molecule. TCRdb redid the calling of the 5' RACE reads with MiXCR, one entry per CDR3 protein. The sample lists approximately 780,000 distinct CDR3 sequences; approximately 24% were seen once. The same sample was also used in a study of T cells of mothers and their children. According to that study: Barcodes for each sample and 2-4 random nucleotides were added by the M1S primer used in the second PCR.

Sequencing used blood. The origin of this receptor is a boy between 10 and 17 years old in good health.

CDR3 loop: CASKGTPSGANVLTF. DNA for the CDR3: TGTGCCAGTAAGGGGACGCCCTCTGGGGCCAACGTCCTGACTTTC. The chain is built from TRBV19 and TRBJ2-6; either TRBD1 or TRBD2 may supply D (5 bases each). CDR3 size: 15 residues. V was shortened by 7 bases and J by 0 bases, with 10 bases between the two germline ends. Germline CDR1 is LNHDA and CDR2 is SQIVND (reference sequence).